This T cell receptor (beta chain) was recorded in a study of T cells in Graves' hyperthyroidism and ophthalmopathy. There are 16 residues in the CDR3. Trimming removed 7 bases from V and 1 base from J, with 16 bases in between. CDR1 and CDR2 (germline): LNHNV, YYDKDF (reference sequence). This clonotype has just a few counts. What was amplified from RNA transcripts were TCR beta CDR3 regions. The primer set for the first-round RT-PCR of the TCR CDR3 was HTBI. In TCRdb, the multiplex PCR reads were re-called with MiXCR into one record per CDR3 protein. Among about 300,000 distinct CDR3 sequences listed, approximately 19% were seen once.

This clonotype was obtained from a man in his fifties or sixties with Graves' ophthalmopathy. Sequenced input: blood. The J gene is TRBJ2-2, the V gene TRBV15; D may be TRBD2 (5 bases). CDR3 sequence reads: CATTPRFGKNTGELFF. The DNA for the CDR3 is TGTGCCACCACACCGCGGTTCGGGAAGAACACCGGGGAGCTGTTTTTT.